Following are 29 T cell receptor beta chains from one sample sequenced in a study of T cells in Graves' hyperthyroidism and ophthalmopathy. What was amplified from RNA transcripts were TCR beta CDR3 regions. First-round RT-PCR targeting the TCR CDR3 was performed with the HTBI primer set. TCRdb reprocessed the multiplex PCR reads with MiXCR, giving one entry per CDR3 protein. The repertoire consists of around 690,000 distinct CDR3 sequences, with less than 25% occurring once and the leading ten covering 30% to 40%. Source material: blood. Receptor source: a man aged 25-40 years with Graves' ophthalmopathy.

This chain connects TRBV7-9 to TRBJ2-7, with TRBD1 matching over 8 bases. This CDR3 region has 13 residues. V lost 10 bases and J lost 6; bases outside the gene matches: 11. Per the germline V gene, CDR1 is SEHNR and CDR2 is FQNEAQ (reference sequence). CDR3 in amino acids: CAIFAQGASEQYF. As DNA, the CDR3 is TGTGCCATCTTCGCCCAGGGGGCCTCCGAGCAGTACTTC.

This clonotype was seen repeatedly, ten times or more. The CDR3 loop reads CASSFTAANEQFF. The CDR3 bases are TGTGCCAGCAGCTTTACGGCCGCCAATGAGCAGTTCTTC. The chain recombines TRBV7-2 with TRBJ2-1; D is unclear. The CDR3 has 13 residues. The germline V and J ends were trimmed by 3 bases and 6 bases, with 9 bases remaining between them. From germline, CDR1 is SGHTA and CDR2 FQGNSA.

This clonotype was picked up many times. The V and J genes are TRBV12-3 or TRBV12-4 and TRBJ1-4; possibly TRBD1 for D (6 bases). Trimming removed 5 bases from V and 6 bases from J, with 7 bases in between. The CDR3 contains 12 residues. The CDR3 sequence: CASSRTDEKLFF. The CDR3 coding sequence is TGTGCCAGCAGTCGGACAGATGAAAAACTGTTTTTT.

The genes are TRBV6-1 and TRBJ1-5; D gene uncertain. The germline CDR1 and CDR2 sequences are MNHNS and SASEGT. The CDR3 totals 13 residues. Between the trimmed V and J ends, which lost 6 bases and 0 bases, there was a span of 6 bases. The CDR3 coding sequence is TGTGCCAGCAGGACCCTTAGCAATCAGCCCCAGCATTTT. Protein product: CASRTLSNQPQHF.

The J gene is TRBJ2-5, the V gene TRBV28, with no clear D. Germline CDR1 and CDR2: MDHEN and SYDVKM. Trimming removed 2 bases at V and 4 bases at J, with 8 bases between. CDR3 size: 13 residues. The chain's CDR3 is CASSLAPPETQYF. CDR3 sequence (DNA): TGTGCCAGCAGTTTAGCCCCTCCAGAGACCCAGTACTTC.

This rearrangement joins TRBV5-4 to TRBJ2-5; either TRBD1 or TRBD2 may supply D (5 bases each). The V gene lost 4 bases and the J gene lost 4 bases, with 14 bases spanning the gap. The CDR3 length is 14 residues. Germline CDR1 reads SGHNT; CDR2 reads YYREEE (reference sequence). Here the CDR3 DNA reads TGTGCCAGCAGCATCACCGGGACGGGAGAGACCCAGTACTTC. Translating gives CASSITGTGETQYF.

This clonotype was detected many times. The chain employs TRBV13 and TRBJ2-1; TRBD2 aligns across 7 bases. The V and J ends lost 4 bases and 3 bases, in that order; junction bases with no gene match: 9. The CDR3 length is 16 residues. Germline CDR1 and CDR2: PRHDT and FYEKMQ (reference sequence). CDR3 region: CASSSRGGSVYNEQFF. CDR3 nucleotide sequence: TGTGCCAGCAGCTCACGGGGCGGGAGCGTCTACAATGAGCAGTTCTTC.

The chain is built from TRBV29-1 and TRBJ1-2; 9 positions match TRBD1. V shed 6 bases and J 2 bases; nucleotides not matched to a gene: 4. This CDR3 has 13 amino acids. CDR1 SQVTM and CDR2 ANQGSEA come from the germline V gene. In nucleotides, the CDR3 is TGCAGCGTCGACGGACAGGGGAACTATGGCTACACCTTC. This sequence encodes CSVDGQGNYGYTF.

This clonotype has only a few counts. In DNA, the CDR3 is TGTGCCAGCAGTTATAGGGACAGCTCGATGTTCTTC. Translating it yields CASSYRDSSMFF. V and J are TRBV27 and TRBJ2-1; TRBD1 aligns across 7 bases. CDR1 and CDR2 (germline): MNHEY, SMNVEV (reference sequence). Trimming took 4 bases from V and 15 from J; bases not matched to a gene: 9. The CDR3 is made up of 12 amino acids.

At least ten counts were recorded for this clonotype. V and J are TRBV11-2 and TRBJ2-5, with TRBD1 matching over 8 bases. With V trimmed by 3 bases and J by 4 bases, 7 bases remained unmatched. Germline lookup yields CDR1 SGHAT and CDR2 FQNNGV. The CDR3 is 15 residues long. CDR3 region: CASSFGQGPGETQYF. CDR3 coding DNA: TGTGCCAGCAGCTTCGGACAGGGCCCGGGAGAGACCCAGTACTTC.

About this clonotype itself: One junction end disagrees with the germline gene, perhaps due to a read error. The J gene is TRBJ2-7, the V gene TRBV4-3; D remains ambiguous. In germline, CDR1 is LGHNA, CDR2 YSLEER. The CDR3 has 12 residues. The CDR3 protein is CASGQDNCEQYF. CDR3 sequence (DNA): TGCGCCAGCGGCCAAGATAACTGCGAGCAGTACTTC.

This clonotype was seen more than once but under ten times. The chain carries TRBV4-1 and TRBJ2-1; a weak D match, TRBD2 (6 bases). The CDR3 covers 17 residues. CDR1 MGHRA and CDR2 YSYEKL come from the germline V gene. V lost 4 bases and J lost 0, with 16 bases in between. For the CDR3, the DNA is TGCGCCAGCAGCCTGCGACTAGGACTTAGCTCCTACAATGAGCAGTTCTTC. It translates to CASSLRLGLSSYNEQFF.

The chain couples TRBV5-4 to TRBJ2-2; D gene unclear. The CDR3 has 15 amino acids. Trimming left V 4 bases short and J 1 base short, with 11 bases between. CDR1 and CDR2 (germline): SGHNT, YYREEE (reference sequence). Written as DNA, the CDR3 is TGTGCCAGCAGCCTTCAGGAGTTGAACACCGGGGAGCTGTTTTTT. Translating gives CASSLQELNTGELFF.

Only a few counts were recorded for this clonotype. CDR3 in amino acids: CASSEALFGRVGNQPQHF. The CDR3 nucleotides are TGTGCCAGCAGTGAAGCGCTCTTTGGAAGGGTCGGTAATCAGCCCCAGCATTTT. V usage is TRBV6-1 and J usage is TRBJ1-5; no firm D call. Deletions cut 0 bases from V and 4 bases from J, with 19 bases between. Per the germline V gene, CDR1 is MNHNS and CDR2 is SASEGT. The CDR3 is 18 residues long.

Only a few counts were recorded for this clonotype. The V gene is TRBV4-1, the J gene TRBJ2-7; 9 bases match TRBD2. The CDR3 has 15 amino acids. V gave up 0 bases and J gave up 4 bases; unmatched junction bases: 4. Germline CDR1 MGHRA, CDR2 YSYEKL. The CDR3 loop is CASSQESSGMYEQYF. In DNA, the CDR3 is TGCGCCAGCAGCCAAGAATCTAGCGGGATGTACGAGCAGTACTTC.

This clonotype was observed at least ten times. The V and J genes are TRBV6-1 and TRBJ1-2; 7 bases match TRBD1. The CDR3 has 14 residues. CDR1 and CDR2 (germline): MNHNS, SASEGT. With V trimmed by 6 bases and J by 5 bases, 9 bases remained unmatched. For the CDR3, the DNA is TGTGCCAGCAGGGGCGAGGGGGCGAAGTATGGCTACACCTTC. Its translation: CASRGEGAKYGYTF.

The chain carries TRBV3-1 and TRBJ2-1; possible D gene TRBD2, 6 bases. The CDR3 is made up of 14 amino acids. Per germline, CDR1 LGHDT and CDR2 YNNKEL (reference sequence). V shed 7 bases and J shed 5 bases, with 15 bases lying between them. This chain's CDR3 is CASKELASDNEQFF. The CDR3, as DNA: TGTGCCAGCAAGGAGCTAGCGAGTGACAATGAGCAGTTCTTC.

This clonotype has only a few counts. The chain carries TRBV7-9 and TRBJ2-1; D perhaps matches TRBD2 (5 bases). In germline, CDR1 is SEHNR, CDR2 FQNEAQ (reference sequence). This CDR3 has 19 residues. V lost 2 bases and J 0 bases, leaving 20 bases between the germline ends. Written as DNA, the CDR3 is TGTGCCAGCAGCTTAAGGAATAGCGTAAACCAAAGCTCCTACAATGAGCAGTTCTTC. Its translation is CASSLRNSVNQSSYNEQFF.

This clonotype was counted at least ten times. The V call is TRBV30, the J call TRBJ2-1, with 10 bases aligning to TRBD2. This CDR3 has 12 residues. Germline CDR1 GTSNPN, CDR2 SVGIG (reference sequence). V lost 4 bases, J lost 9 bases, and 3 bases stayed unmatched. The CDR3 loop is CAWTSGSPEQFF. The DNA for the CDR3 is TGTGCCTGGACTAGCGGGAGTCCTGAGCAGTTCTTC.

The chain combines TRBV18 with TRBJ1-5; D possibly corresponds to TRBD1 (6 bases). The V gene's germline CDR1 is KGHSH and CDR2 LQKENI. Trimming left V 1 base short and J 0 bases short, with 10 bases between. This CDR3 contains 16 residues. CDR3 region: CASSPRRGHSNQPQHF. The CDR3 DNA reads as TGTGCCAGCTCACCACGGAGGGGACATAGCAATCAGCCCCAGCATTTT.

This clonotype was found many times. The J gene is TRBJ1-5, the V gene TRBV7-8; 9 positions agree with TRBD1. Trimming took 5 bases from V and 5 from J; bases not matched to a gene: 4. Germline lookup yields CDR1 SGHVS and CDR2 FQNEAQ. This CDR3 is 14 amino acids long. Here the CDR3 reads CASSQQGAHQPQHF. For the CDR3, the DNA is TGTGCCAGCAGCCAACAGGGGGCCCATCAGCCCCAGCATTTT.

There are many counts of this clonotype. This rearrangement joins TRBV5-1 to TRBJ2-2, with a possible D match to TRBD2 (6 bases). Germline CDR1 is SGHRS and CDR2 is YFSETQ. V was clipped by 3 bases and J by 1 base, with 7 bases between them. This CDR3 contains 14 residues. The CDR3 here is CASSSGENTGELFF. For the CDR3, the DNA is TGCGCCAGCAGCTCGGGGGAGAACACCGGGGAGCTGTTTTTT.

The rearrangement uses TRBV9 and TRBJ1-1; TRBD1 matches at 8 bases. CDR3 length equals 16 residues. The J segment lost 1 base and the V segment lost 0 bases, leaving 5 bases of the junction unmatched. CDR1 and CDR2 from the germline V gene are SGDLS and YYNGEE. DNA for the CDR3: TGTGCCAGCAGCGTAGGGCCAGGGGGCTCGAACACTGAAGCTTTCTTT. It yields the protein CASSVGPGGSNTEAFF.

This clonotype was recorded at least ten times. This chain links TRBV9 with TRBJ2-5; the match to TRBD2 covers 9 bases. The CDR3 spans 15 residues. Germline V gives CDR1 SGDLS, CDR2 YYNGEE. The V and J ends lost 0 bases and 5 bases, in that order; junction bases with no gene match: 5. CDR3 nucleotides: TGTGCCAGCAGCGTAGGTAGCGGGAGCGAGGAGACCCAGTACTTC. Amino acids: CASSVGSGSEETQYF. The full variable domain, its missing parts supplied by reference TRBV9 and TRBJ2-5, is DSGVTQTPKHLITATGQRVTLRCSPRSGDLSVYWYQQSLDQGLQFLIQYYNGEERAKGNILERFSAQQFPDLHSELNLSSLELGDSALYFCASSVGSGSEETQYFGPGTRLLVL.

The J gene is TRBJ2-7, the V gene TRBV20-1; the match to TRBD2 covers 13 bases. Germline CDR1 DFQATT, CDR2 SNEGSKA (reference sequence). The junction had 5 bases not matched to a gene; V was cut back by 7 bases and J by 2 bases. This CDR3 contains 14 residues. The CDR3 bases are TGCAGTGGCCCGACTAGCGGGAGGACCTACGAGCAGTACTTC. Residues: CSGPTSGRTYEQYF.

The gene calls are TRBV12-3 or TRBV12-4 and TRBJ2-7, with TRBD2 matching 8 bases. This CDR3 has 17 residues. After removal of 3 bases from V and 1 base from J, the junction contained 11 bases not matched to a gene. The CDR3 DNA follows: TGTGCCAGCAGTTTCATCCTAGCGGGTGATAGGTCCTACGAGCAGTACTTC. Protein product: CASSFILAGDRSYEQYF.

Points on this clonotype: Since a much larger clone is just one base distant, this may be a read error. V usage is TRBV6-1 and J usage is TRBJ2-5; 7 bases are shared with TRBD1. Germline CDR1 and CDR2: MNHNS and SASEGT. This CDR3 contains 14 residues. V lost 7 bases and J lost 5; bases outside the gene matches: 10. The CDR3 sequence is CASKGEGGAETQYF. In nucleotides, the CDR3 is TGTGCCAGCAAAGGGGAAGGGGGCGCGGAGACCCAGTACTTC.

V gene TRBV4-1 combines with J gene TRBJ2-4; possibly TRBD1 or TRBD2 for D (5 bases each). V was cut by 8 bases and J by 1 base, with 12 bases left in between. The CDR3 covers 14 residues. Germline lookup yields CDR1 MGHRA and CDR2 YSYEKL. CDR3 in amino acids: CASATGTAKNIQYF. CDR3 coding DNA: TGCGCCAGCGCTACTGGGACCGCCAAAAACATTCAGTACTTC.

This clonotype was recorded a few times. The V and J genes are TRBV3-1 and TRBJ2-7; 7 bases are shared with TRBD2. Germline V gives CDR1 LGHDT, CDR2 YNNKEL (reference sequence). The CDR3 spans 15 residues. Germline trimming cut 1 base from V and 3 bases from J; bases unmatched to any gene: 6. The CDR3, as DNA: TGTGCCAGCAGCCAAGGGCCAGCGGGACTCTACGAGCAGTACTTC. Its translation: CASSQGPAGLYEQYF.